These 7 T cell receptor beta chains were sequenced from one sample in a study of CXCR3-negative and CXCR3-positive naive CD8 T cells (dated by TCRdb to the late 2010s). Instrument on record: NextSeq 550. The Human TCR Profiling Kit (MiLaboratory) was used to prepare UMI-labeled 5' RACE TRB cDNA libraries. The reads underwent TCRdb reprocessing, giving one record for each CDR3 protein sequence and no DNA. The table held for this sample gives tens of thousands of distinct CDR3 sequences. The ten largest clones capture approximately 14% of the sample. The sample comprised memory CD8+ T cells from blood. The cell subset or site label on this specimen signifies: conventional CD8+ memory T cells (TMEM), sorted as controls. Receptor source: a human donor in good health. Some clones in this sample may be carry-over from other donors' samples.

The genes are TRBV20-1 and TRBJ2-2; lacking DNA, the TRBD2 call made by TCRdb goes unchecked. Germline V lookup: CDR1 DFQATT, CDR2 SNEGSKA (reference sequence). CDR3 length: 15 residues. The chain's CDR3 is CSARDLGRAVGELFF.

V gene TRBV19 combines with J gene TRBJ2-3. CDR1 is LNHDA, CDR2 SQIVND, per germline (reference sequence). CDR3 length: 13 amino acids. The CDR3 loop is CASRQYSSNTQYF.

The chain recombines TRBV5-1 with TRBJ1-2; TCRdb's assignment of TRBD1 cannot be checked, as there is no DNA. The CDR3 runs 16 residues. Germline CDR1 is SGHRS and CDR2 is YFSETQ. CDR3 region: CASSSYPGTTNYGYTF.

The CDR3 reads CASSQGSLYEQYF. The chain employs TRBV27 and TRBJ2-7; TCRdb proposes TRBD1, but this gene call is untestable without DNA. CDR3 length: 13 amino acids. CDR1 and CDR2 (germline): MNHEY, SMNVEV (reference sequence).

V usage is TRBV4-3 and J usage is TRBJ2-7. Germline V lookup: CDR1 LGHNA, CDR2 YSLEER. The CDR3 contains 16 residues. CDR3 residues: CASSQDSTGISYEQYF.

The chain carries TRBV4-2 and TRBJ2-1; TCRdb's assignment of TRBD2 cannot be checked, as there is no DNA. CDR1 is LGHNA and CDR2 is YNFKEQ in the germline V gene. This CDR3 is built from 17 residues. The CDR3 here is CASSQGRSGGVYNEQFF.

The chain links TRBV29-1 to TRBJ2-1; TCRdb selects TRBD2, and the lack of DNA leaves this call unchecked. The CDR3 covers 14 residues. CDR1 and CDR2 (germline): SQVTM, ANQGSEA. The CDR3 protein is CSVDSLAIDNEQFF.